The 24 T cell receptor beta chains below were found in one sample sequenced in a study of blood T cell repertoires in COVID-19. Only in-frame clones appear in the TCRdb table, and some are missing; sequencing was by immunoSEQ multiplex PCR. The sample shows roughly 60,000 clones, roughly 90% of them seen only once. Material for sequencing was peripheral blood. The source of these receptors is a man aged 60 to 69 with active COVID-19.

The chain recombines TRBV27 with TRBJ1-6, with 10 nucleotides matching TRBD1. The CDR3 sequence is 16 residues long. V shed 3 bases and J 10 bases; nucleotides not matched to a gene: 9. CDR1 and CDR2 (germline): MNHEY, SMNVEV (reference sequence). The CDR3 loop reads CASSLGGQGRGSPLHF. Written as DNA, the CDR3 is TGTGCCAGCAGTTTGGGGGGACAGGGGAGAGGGTCACCCCTCCACTTT.

The chain recombines TRBV28 with TRBJ1-1; 8 bases are shared with TRBD1. J was trimmed by 4 bases and V by 7 bases; bases with no gene match: 8. Germline CDR1 reads MDHEN; CDR2 reads SYDVKM. This CDR3 is built from 14 residues. The CDR3 protein is CASIIGQGGTEAFF. CDR3 DNA: TGTGCCAGCATCATTGGACAGGGAGGCACTGAAGCTTTCTTT.

This chain uses TRBV27 with TRBJ2-1; 14 bases map to TRBD2. The CDR3 loop spans 16 amino acids. The germline gives CDR1 MNHEY, CDR2 SMNVEV (reference sequence). Trimming removed 1 base from V and 9 bases from J; junction bases left unmatched: 5. The CDR3 is CASSLLGTSGSIEQFF. DNA for the CDR3: TGTGCCAGCAGTTTATTGGGGACTAGCGGGAGCATTGAGCAGTTCTTC.

CDR3 amino acids: CASSLEHRTGSEQFF. The CDR3, as DNA: TGTGCCAGCAGCTTGGAACATCGGACAGGGAGTGAGCAGTTCTTC. The V call is TRBV5-8, the J call TRBJ2-1; 8 bases match TRBD1. CDR1 and CDR2 (germline): SGHTS, YDEGEE. The CDR3 length is 15 residues. The ends lost 0 bases at V and 9 bases at J; junction bases unmatched: 8.

This sequence joins TRBV19 and TRBJ1-6, with TRBD1 matching 7 bases. V was clipped by 6 bases and J by 5 bases; unmatched bases: 7. Per the germline V gene, CDR1 is LNHDA and CDR2 is SQIVND (reference sequence). The CDR3 sequence is 15 residues long. The CDR3 DNA sequence: TGTGCCAGTAGCGGAGGGGGCGCGGATAATTCACCCCTCCACTTT. Protein sequence: CASSGGGADNSPLHF. The entire variable domain, with the rest obtained from reference TRBV19 and TRBJ1-6, is as follows: DGGITQSPKYLFRKEGQNVTLSCEQNLNHDAMYWYRQDPGQGLRLIYYSQIVNDFQKGDIAEGYSVSREKKESFPLTVTSAQKNPTAFYLCASSGGGADNSPLHFGNGTRLTVT.

The chain has TRBV9 and TRBJ2-2; 9 positions agree with TRBD2. The CDR3 is made up of 16 amino acids. Unmatched junction bases numbered 3, after V lost 0 bases and J lost 3 bases. Per germline, CDR1 SGDLS and CDR2 YYNGEE. The CDR3 sequence is CASSVGLAAHTGELFF. The CDR3 DNA is TGTGCCAGCAGCGTAGGACTAGCGGCCCACACCGGGGAGCTGTTTTTT.

The chain is built from TRBV21-1 and TRBJ2-3; the DNA was not compared with TRBD1, the D call given in the table. TRBV21-1 is a pseudogene locus. CDR3 size: 17 residues. DNA of the CDR3: TGTGCCAGCAGCAAAGGAGGGGCAGGGGAAGGTGCAGATACGCAGTATTTT. This encodes CASSKGGAGEGADTQYF.

This chain connects TRBV27 to TRBJ2-3; D remains unclear. This CDR3 is built from 14 residues. In germline, CDR1 is MNHEY, CDR2 SMNVEV (reference sequence). Trimming stripped 5 bases from V and 2 bases from J, with 11 bases between. The DNA of the CDR3 is TGTGCCAGCAGTCCTAGATCCATCACAGATACGCAGTATTTT. Its translation: CASSPRSITDTQYF.

V gene TRBV30 combines with J gene TRBJ2-5; 14 bases align to TRBD2. The CDR3 totals 15 residues. V gave up 1 base and J gave up 3 bases; unmatched junction bases: 1. CDR1 is GTSNPN, CDR2 SVGIG, per germline (reference sequence). This CDR3 reads CAWSGGLAGEETQYF. The CDR3 DNA sequence: TGTGCCTGGAGTGGGGGACTAGCGGGAGAAGAGACCCAGTACTTC. Full variable domain (rest looked up from reference TRBV30 and TRBJ2-5): SQTIHQWPATLVQPVGSPLSLECTVEGTSNPNLYWYRQAAGRGLQLLFYSVGIGQISSEVPQNLSASRPQDRQFILSSKKLLLSDSGFYLCAWSGGLAGEETQYFGPGTRLLVL.

The V call is TRBV9, the J call TRBJ2-7; 8 bases agree with TRBD2. CDR3 length: 16 amino acids. Germline CDR1 SGDLS, CDR2 YYNGEE. Trimming cost V 0 bases and J 7 bases; bases outside gene matches: 12. CDR3 sequence reads: CASSVGAGGGDREQYF. The CDR3 coding sequence is TGTGCCAGCAGCGTAGGCGCGGGAGGAGGGGATCGGGAGCAGTACTTC.

V gene TRBV5-1 combines with J gene TRBJ2-1; 7 bases align to TRBD1. J gave up 3 bases and V 3 bases, and 12 bases lay outside the gene matches. The CDR3 is made up of 17 amino acids. CDR1 is SGHRS, CDR2 YFSETQ, per germline. The CDR3: CASSSTNRDSFYNEQFF. CDR3 DNA: TGCGCCAGCAGCTCAACCAACCGGGACAGTTTCTACAATGAGCAGTTCTTC.

This clone showed up just a few times. The chain recombines TRBV20-1 with TRBJ1-2; no clear D. The V end was cut by 3 bases, the J end by 4 bases, with 12 bases between. CDR3 length: 13 amino acids. Germline V gene data show CDR1 as DFQATT and CDR2 as SNEGSKA (reference sequence). DNA for the CDR3: TGCAGTGCTAGTTTGGCAGGTGCCTATGGCTACACCTTC. It codes for CSASLAGAYGYTF.

V usage is TRBV4-1 and J usage is TRBJ2-2; TRBD1 agrees at 8 bases. Germline V gene lookup returns CDR1 MGHRA and CDR2 YSYEKL. The CDR3 has 15 residues. With 1 base clipped from V and 8 bases from J, the junction kept 6 bases outside the gene matches. DNA of the CDR3: TGCGCCAGCAGCCAAGGCCAGGGGGCGAGAGGGGAGCTGTTTTTT. It is translated as CASSQGQGARGELFF.

The chain is built from TRBV12-3 or TRBV12-4 and TRBJ2-5; D unclear. V shed 7 bases and J shed 1 base, with 10 bases lying between them. The CDR3 runs 13 residues. CDR3 nucleotides: TGTGCCAGCATGGTCTATTCCCAAGAGACCCAGTACTTC. Protein product: CASMVYSQETQYF.

The V call is TRBV15, the J call TRBJ2-7; D gene ambiguous. Germline V gene lookup returns CDR1 LNHNV and CDR2 YYDKDF (reference sequence). Trimming removed 0 bases from V and 5 bases from J, with 11 bases in between. The CDR3 has 14 residues. The CDR3 nucleotides are TGTGCCACCAGCAGAGATAGTTGGGCGAACGAGCAGTACTTC. Encoded protein: CATSRDSWANEQYF.

The chain joins TRBV2 to TRBJ2-1; 11 bases fit TRBD2. CDR3 length equals 14 residues. From germline, CDR1 is SNHLY and CDR2 FYNNEI. Trimming at V came to 2 bases and at J to 15 bases, leaving 9 bases not matched to a gene. Here the CDR3 reads CASSENALAGDLFF. CDR3 sequence (DNA): TGTGCCAGCAGTGAAAATGCACTAGCGGGAGACCTGTTCTTC.

The chain couples TRBV29-1 to TRBJ2-3; TRBD1 matches at 11 bases. The ends lost 4 bases at V and 1 base at J; junction bases unmatched: 1. The CDR3 has 14 residues. Germline V gene lookup returns CDR1 SQVTM and CDR2 ANQGSEA. CDR3 sequence reads: CSVGGQGGTDTQYF. The CDR3 DNA reads TGCAGCGTTGGGGGACAGGGGGGCACAGATACGCAGTATTTT.

V gene TRBV30 combines with J gene TRBJ1-4; tentatively, D is TRBD1 (5 bases). This CDR3 is 12 amino acids long. The V gene's germline CDR1 is GTSNPN and CDR2 SVGIG (reference sequence). V was trimmed by 7 bases and J by 3 bases, leaving 9 bases between them. The CDR3 DNA sequence: TGTGCCTCCTCCAGGGCTAATGAAAAACTGTTTTTT. It yields the protein CASSRANEKLFF.

This clone was seen only once. This chain connects TRBV5-5 to TRBJ2-7; 7 positions match TRBD1. Germline trimming cut 3 bases from V and 4 bases from J; bases unmatched to any gene: 7. The CDR3 loop spans 14 amino acids. The germline CDR1 and CDR2 sequences are SGHKS and YYEKEE (reference sequence). CDR3 coding DNA: TGTGCCAGCAGCTCTACAGGGGATGGTTACGAGCAGTACTTC. Protein: CASSSTGDGYEQYF.

V and J are TRBV28 and TRBJ1-2; D is uncertain. The ends were cut back, 2 bases at V and 8 bases at J, with 15 bases in the middle. Per germline, CDR1 MDHEN and CDR2 SYDVKM. The CDR3 sequence is 14 residues long. DNA of the CDR3: TGTGCCAGCAGTTTAGATCCGGGGATGGGGGGCTACACCTTC. Protein sequence: CASSLDPGMGGYTF.

The chain is built from TRBV6-1 and TRBJ2-1; 7 positions agree with TRBD2. The germline CDR1 and CDR2 sequences are MNHNS and SASEGT. Losses at the gene ends were 4 bases for V and 8 bases for J; bases not matched to a gene: 17. The CDR3 runs to 17 residues. CDR3 coding DNA: TGTGCCAGCAGTGCCCTGGGGGGGGGAGACCTTTCCTATGAGCAGTTCTTC. It yields the protein CASSALGGGDLSYEQFF.

V usage is TRBV3-1 (or the pseudogene TRBV3-2) and J usage is TRBJ2-2; D is uncertain. Looked up from germline, CDR1 is LGHDT and CDR2 is YNNKEL (reference sequence). The V and J ends lost 4 bases and 1 base respectively, with 10 bases between them. There are 15 residues in the CDR3. The CDR3 loop reads CASSPLLRNTGELFF. The CDR3 DNA reads TGTGCCAGCAGCCCCCTACTAAGGAACACCGGGGAGCTGTTTTTT.

DNA of the CDR3: TGTGCCAGCAACCCCAATCGACTTGCCGAATACGAGCAGTACTTC. Amino acids: CASNPNRLAEYEQYF. The chain joins TRBV6-2 or TRBV6-3 to TRBJ2-7; no clear D gene. Trimming cost V 7 bases and J 4 bases, with 20 bases left between them. Germline CDR1 and CDR2: MNHEY and SVGEGT. The CDR3 extends over 15 amino acids.

The V and J genes are TRBV7-9 and TRBJ1-1; D is ambiguous. The CDR3 runs to 12 residues. Trimming stripped 5 bases from V and 6 bases from J, with 10 bases between. The germline V gene encodes CDR1 SEHNR and CDR2 FQNEAQ (reference sequence). The chain's CDR3 is CASSPSFAEAFF. Written as DNA, the CDR3 is TGTGCCAGCAGCCCCTCCTTCGCTGAAGCTTTCTTT.